Included here is one T cell receptor (beta chain) sequence, with context. Its specificity is unknown. This sample was included in a study of cytomegalovirus exposure and HLA in healthy donors. The CDR3 is made up of 15 amino acids. V lost 2 bases, J lost 6 bases, and 14 bases lay in between. CDR1 is MDHEN, CDR2 SYDVKM, per germline. Primers included in the PCR were 60 Vbeta and 13 Jbeta primers. Clones were sequenced by immunoSEQ multiplex PCR, and TCRdb holds only the in-frame ones, with some missing. The sample records around 110,000 clones, 81% being singletons. Study conclusions and caveats: Cytomegalovirus status was reportedly diagnosed by the classifier with high specificity and sensitivity. Compared with the approximately 680-donor mean, an Asian-associated ancestry cluster reportedly had fewer N-insertions, according to a later analysis.

V is TRBV28 and J is TRBJ1-5; D gene uncertain. The TCR comes from a young man in good health and CMV-seronegative. Input material: PBMCs. This CDR3 is CASSLDPHRSQPQHF. The CDR3 DNA follows: TGTGCCAGCAGTTTAGATCCCCACCGGTCTCAGCCCCAGCATTTT.